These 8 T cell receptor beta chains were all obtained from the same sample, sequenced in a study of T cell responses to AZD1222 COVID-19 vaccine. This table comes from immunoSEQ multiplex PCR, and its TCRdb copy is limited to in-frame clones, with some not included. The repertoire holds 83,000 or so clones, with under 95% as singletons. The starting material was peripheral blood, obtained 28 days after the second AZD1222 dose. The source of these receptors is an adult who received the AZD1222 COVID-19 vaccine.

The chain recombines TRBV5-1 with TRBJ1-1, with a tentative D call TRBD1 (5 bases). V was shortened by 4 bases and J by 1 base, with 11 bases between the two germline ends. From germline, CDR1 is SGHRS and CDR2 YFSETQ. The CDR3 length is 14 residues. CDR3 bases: TGCGCCAGCAGCAAGGGGACCGAGAACACTGAAGCTTTCTTT. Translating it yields CASSKGTENTEAFF.

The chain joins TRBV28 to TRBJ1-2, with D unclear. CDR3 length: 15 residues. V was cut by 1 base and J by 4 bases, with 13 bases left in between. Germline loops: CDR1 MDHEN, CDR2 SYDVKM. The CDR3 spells CASSLLEGDGYGYTF. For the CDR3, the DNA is TGTGCCAGCAGTTTATTAGAGGGAGATGGCTATGGCTACACCTTC.

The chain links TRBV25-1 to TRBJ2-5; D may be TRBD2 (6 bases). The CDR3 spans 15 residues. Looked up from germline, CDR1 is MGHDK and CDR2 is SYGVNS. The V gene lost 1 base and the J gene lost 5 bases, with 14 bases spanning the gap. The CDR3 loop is CASSEWMLEGETQYF. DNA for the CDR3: TGTGCCAGCAGTGAATGGATGTTGGAGGGGGAGACCCAGTACTTC. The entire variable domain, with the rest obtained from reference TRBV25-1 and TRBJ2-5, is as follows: EADIYQTPRYLVIGTGKKITLECSQTMGHDKMYWYQQDPGMELHLIHYSYGVNSTEKGDLSSESTVSRIRTEHFPLTLESARPSHTSQYLCASSEWMLEGETQYFGPGTRLLVL.

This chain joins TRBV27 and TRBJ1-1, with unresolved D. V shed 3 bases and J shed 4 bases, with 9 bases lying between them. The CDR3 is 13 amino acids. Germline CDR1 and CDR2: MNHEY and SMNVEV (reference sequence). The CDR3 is CASSLQVGTEAFF. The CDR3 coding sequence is TGTGCCAGCAGTTTGCAGGTAGGCACTGAAGCTTTCTTT.

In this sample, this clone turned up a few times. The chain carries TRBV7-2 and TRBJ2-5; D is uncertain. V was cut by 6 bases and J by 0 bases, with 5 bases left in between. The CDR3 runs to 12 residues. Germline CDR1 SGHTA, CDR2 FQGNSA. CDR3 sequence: CASSQYQETQYF. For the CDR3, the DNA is TGTGCCAGCAGTCAGTACCAAGAGACCCAGTACTTC.

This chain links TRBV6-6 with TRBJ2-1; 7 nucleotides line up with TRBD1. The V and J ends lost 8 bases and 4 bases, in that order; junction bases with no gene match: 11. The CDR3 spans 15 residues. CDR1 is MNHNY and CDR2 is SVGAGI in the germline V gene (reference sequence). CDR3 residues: CASLRGQARYNEQFF. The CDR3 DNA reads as TGTGCCAGCCTGAGGGGGCAAGCGAGGTACAATGAGCAGTTCTTC.

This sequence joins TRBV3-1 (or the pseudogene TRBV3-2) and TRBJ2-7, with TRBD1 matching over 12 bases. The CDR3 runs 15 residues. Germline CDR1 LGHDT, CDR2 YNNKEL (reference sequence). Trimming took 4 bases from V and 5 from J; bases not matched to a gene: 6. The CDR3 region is CASSPLGDRGHEQYF. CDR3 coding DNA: TGTGCCAGCAGCCCCTTGGGGGACAGGGGGCACGAGCAGTACTTC.

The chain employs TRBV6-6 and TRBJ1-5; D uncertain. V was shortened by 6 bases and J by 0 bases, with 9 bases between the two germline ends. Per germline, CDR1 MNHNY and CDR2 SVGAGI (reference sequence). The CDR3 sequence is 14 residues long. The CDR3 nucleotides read TGTGCCAGCAGCGCCAGTGATAGCAATCAGCCCCAGCATTTT. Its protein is CASSASDSNQPQHF.